This T cell receptor beta chain is from a study of early stage breast cancer tumors. Findings of the study overall: Compared with adjacent normal breast, tumors showed about 2.4-fold denser, more clonal T cells. Tumor and normal breast were distinguished via blood comparison in most of the 16 patients.

CDR1 is SGHNT and CDR2 is YENEEA in the germline V gene. The ends were cut back, 0 bases at V and 0 bases at J, with 15 bases in the middle. This CDR3 spans 18 amino acids. This clone was observed once. Its antigen remains unknown. Here immunoSEQ multiplex PCR was the method, and the copy in TCRdb shows in-frame clones only, minus some. The sample shows 8,500 to 10,000 clones, 65% to 75% of them seen only once. V is TRBV11-3 and J is TRBJ2-1; D is possibly TRBD1 (5 bases). The clonotype was recovered from a person between 55 and 69 years old with breast cancer. Sequencing was done on a sample of normal breast tissue next to the tumor. The CDR3 bases are TGTGCCAGCAGCTTAGAGCAGGGCGGCTCTAGCTCCTACAATGAGCAGTTCTTC. Translating it yields CASSLEQGGSSSYNEQFF.